This T cell receptor (beta chain) was observed in a study of response to subunit inactivated influenza vaccine. MiXCR, applied by TCRdb to the RT-PCR reads, yields one record per CDR3 protein. The sample has roughly 700,000 distinct CDR3 sequences; more than 11% are singletons. Study results and limitations: Every seasonal influenza vaccination brings in few new T cells, the authors suggested.

Trimming took off 5 bases at V and 0 bases at J, with 8 bases between the two ends. CDR1 and CDR2 from the germline V gene are GTSNPN and SVGIG (reference sequence). This CDR3 comprises 12 residues. Comments on this clonotype: What it binds is not known.

The source of this sequence is a man aged 45 to 65 who received an inactivated influenza vaccine. Sequences were derived from PBMCs from blood, sampled around 15 days before vaccination. V gene TRBV30 combines with J gene TRBJ2-7; perhaps TRBD1 as D (5 bases). The CDR3 DNA reads as TGTGCCTGGGACAGCAACTCCTACGAGCAGTACTTC. Its translation: CAWDSNSYEQYF.